Sequencing of this TCR beta chain was carried out in a study of memory CD4+ T cells and cytomegalovirus serostatus. Study-wide context: This sample comes from healthy Belgian adults, about nine CMV seropositive, about 25 seronegative.

Findings of the study overall: Median bootstrapped AUC for CMV status was about 0.94 originally, less than 0.93 US-trained. Of 164 reported CMV TCRbeta sequences, roughly 70 were found in memory CD4+ repertoires.

CDR3 length: 14 residues. Trimming removed 4 bases at V and 3 bases at J, with 10 bases between. CDR1 is MDHEN, CDR2 SYDVKM, per germline. A word on this clone: Its specificity is not known.

The authors' processing: After removing out-of-frame reads, around 2 million distinct TCRbeta sequences remained. The method was immunoSEQ multiplex PCR; TCRdb's version includes in-frame clones alone and lacks a portion of them. V and J calls and clone size are as listed in that table; D and trimming were resolved from the DNA. The data contain about 59,000 clones, over 60% of them singletons. Single viable CD3+CD4+CD8-CD45RO+ cells were sorted as the memory CD4+ T cells. The chain carries TRBV28 and TRBJ1-5; possible D gene TRBD1, 6 bases. This receptor was identified in an adult in good health and CMV-seronegative. Some clones in this sample may be carry-over from other donors' samples. Material: memory CD4+ T cells from blood. For the CDR3, the DNA is TGTGCCAGCAGTTCTCGGGGGGCCAATCAGCCCCAGCATTTT. Amino acid sequence: CASSSRGANQPQHF.